This entry features one T cell receptor beta chain sequence. This sample is drawn from a study of blood T cell repertoires in COVID-19. Overall study context: PBMCs, B-cell-depleted T cells, or T cells provided the cDNA or gDNA that made up the material.

V was pared by 4 bases and J by 5 bases, with 1 base of the junction left unmatched. CDR3 length: 14 residues. The germline V gene has CDR1 SGHNT and CDR2 YYREEE (reference sequence). Authors' processing steps: Reference gene primer amplification gave nucleated cell count estimates. Clones were read by immunoSEQ multiplex PCR, and TCRdb kept only the in-frame ones, dropping some. D and trimming were read from the DNA, whereas the V and J calls and clone size are those reported in that table. In the table there are 250,000 or so clones, about 91% of which are singletons. The clonotype originates from a woman between 40 and 50 years old who had recovered from COVID-19. Sequencing input: peripheral blood. V and J are TRBV5-4 and TRBJ2-3; 13 nucleotides agree with TRBD2. This CDR3 is CASSGTSGVDTQYF. In nucleotides, the CDR3 is TGTGCCAGCAGCGGGACTAGCGGGGTAGATACGCAGTATTTT.